This paragraph covers one T cell receptor beta chain sequence. Profiled with immunoSEQ multiplex PCR; TCRdb holds only in-frame clones, not every one. The data show a few hundred thousand clones, with roughly 83% seen just once and 7.4% held by the top ten. These data belong to a study of blood T cell repertoires in COVID-19. The junction had 10 bases not matched to a gene; V was cut back by 6 bases and J by 4 bases. CDR1 is GTSNPN, CDR2 SVGIG, per germline (reference sequence). The CDR3 runs 14 residues. The source material was peripheral blood. The genes are TRBV30 and TRBJ2-3, with TRBD2 matching 7 bases. This sequence originates from a woman between 50 and 59 years old with acute or convalescent COVID-19. The chain's CDR3 is CACIPSGTADTQYF. DNA of the CDR3: TGTGCCTGTATTCCCAGCGGGACCGCAGATACGCAGTATTTT. The complete variable domain, with remaining parts taken from reference TRBV30 and TRBJ2-3, reads SQTIHQWPATLVQPVGSPLSLECTVEGTSNPNLYWYRQAAGRGLQLLFYSVGIGQISSEVPQNLSASRPQDRQFILSSKKLLLSDSGFYLCACIPSGTADTQYFGPGTRLTVL.